This T cell receptor beta chain was sequenced during a study of blood T cell repertoires in COVID-19. Study-level background: The cDNA or gDNA used as material had been derived from T cells, B-cell-depleted T cells, or PBMCs.

Profiling relied on immunoSEQ multiplex PCR, and the TCRdb table lists in-frame clones only, not all of them. Among roughly 200,000 clones listed, around four fifths were seen once. Trimming removed 5 bases from V and 0 bases from J; junction bases left unmatched: 5. The germline gives CDR1 LGHDT, CDR2 YNNKEL (reference sequence). The CDR3 length is 15 residues. The sequence was collected from a human donor in a cohort sampled during active COVID-19. The gene calls are TRBV3-1 (or the pseudogene TRBV3-2) and TRBJ1-2; TRBD1 aligns across 8 bases. The material sequenced was peripheral blood. CDR3 residues: CASSTGGTSNYGYTF. The DNA of the CDR3 is TGTGCCAGCAGCACAGGGGGAACCTCTAACTATGGCTACACCTTC.